These 27 T cell receptor beta chains originate from one sample sequenced in a study of cytomegalovirus exposure and HLA in healthy donors. In the PCR, 60 Vbeta and 13 Jbeta primers were used. Method: immunoSEQ multiplex PCR; TCRdb's copy keeps in-frame clones and lacks some. The table for this sample gives 35,000 to 50,000 clones. What was sequenced was PBMCs. These receptors came from a woman aged 30 to 39 in good health and CMV-seropositive.

The V call is TRBV15, the J call TRBJ2-5, with 7 bases aligning to TRBD1. The DNA end is a closer match to TRBJ2-7, so the J assignment may be wrong. Germline-derived CDR1 and CDR2 are LNHNV and YYDKDF (reference sequence). The CDR3 loop spans 14 amino acids. The CDR3 bases are TGTGCCACCAGCAGACCTGACAGGGCGGGCGAGCAGTACTTC. Its translation is CATSRPDRAGEQYF.

The gene calls are TRBV5-1 and TRBJ1-6; 10 bases are shared with TRBD1. J lost 14 bases, V lost 5 bases, and 10 bases had no gene match. This CDR3 has 14 residues. Germline V gene data show CDR1 as SGHRS and CDR2 as YFSETQ. CDR3 protein: CASRPGTGEGSLHF. CDR3 nucleotides: TGCGCCAGCAGACCCGGGACAGGGGAAGGGTCCCTCCACTTT.

The CDR3 nucleotides read TGTGCCAGCGCCGGGACTGCCCTCTACGAGCAGTACTTC. This gives the protein CASAGTALYEQYF. V is TRBV19 and J is TRBJ2-7; TRBD2 is a possible D gene (6 bases). Germline CDR1 and CDR2: LNHDA and SQIVND (reference sequence). Trimming shortened V by 9 bases and J by 3 bases, and 15 bases separated the two germline ends. The CDR3 is 13 residues long.

Comments on this clone: As the CDR3 is not closed by the conserved phenylalanine or tryptophan, this likely results from a read error. The V and J genes are TRBV6-1 and TRBJ2-7; 7 nucleotides agree with TRBD1. Unmatched junction bases numbered 9, after V lost 3 bases and J lost 1 base. Germline CDR1 MNHNS, CDR2 SASEGT. The CDR3 runs to 16 residues. The chain's CDR3 is CASSEMSGQLSYEQYS. The CDR3, as DNA: TGTGCCAGCAGTGAGATGTCGGGACAGCTATCCTACGAGCAGTACTCC.

The chain has TRBV5-1 and TRBJ1-2; D might be TRBD1 (6 bases). The ends were cut back, 2 bases at V and 5 bases at J, with 10 bases in the middle. The CDR3 has 13 residues. CDR1 SGHRS and CDR2 YFSETQ come from the germline V gene. The CDR3 DNA reads as TGCGCCAGCAGCTTTTCAGGGGAATATGGCTACACCTTC. Amino acid sequence: CASSFSGEYGYTF.

This chain links TRBV30 with TRBJ2-7; D is possibly TRBD1 (6 bases). Trimming took off 3 bases at V and 6 bases at J, with 21 bases between the two ends. Germline V gives CDR1 GTSNPN, CDR2 SVGIG (reference sequence). The CDR3 is made up of 15 amino acids. In DNA form, the CDR3 reads TGTGCCTGGAGGGGATGGGGACAAGGTTTTTCCGAGCAGTACTTC. Protein sequence: CAWRGWGQGFSEQYF.

This CDR3 is CASSFLAGGPYNEQFF. CDR3 in DNA: TGTGCCAGCAGCTTCCTAGCGGGGGGTCCTTACAATGAGCAGTTCTTC. The rearrangement uses TRBV11-2 and TRBJ2-1; TRBD2 matches at 11 bases. The junction had 5 bases not matched to a gene; V was cut back by 3 bases and J by 4 bases. The CDR3 is made up of 16 amino acids. Germline loops: CDR1 SGHAT, CDR2 FQNNGV. The full variable domain, rest sourced from reference TRBV11-2 and TRBJ2-1, is EAGVAQSPRYKIIEKRQSVAFWCNPISGHATLYWYQQILGQGPKLLIQFQNNGVVDDSQLPKDRFSAERLKGVDSTLKIQPAKLEDSAVYLCASSFLAGGPYNEQFFGPGTRLTVL.

This rearrangement joins TRBV28 to TRBJ1-5; 7 positions agree with TRBD1. After removal of 8 bases from V and 4 bases from J, the junction contained 14 bases not matched to a gene. Germline CDR1 is MDHEN and CDR2 is SYDVKM. CDR3 length: 16 residues. The CDR3 coding sequence is TGTGCCAGCTCTTTCCGAGGGGCAGGGGGTAATCAGCCCCAGCATTTT. Residues: CASSFRGAGGNQPQHF.

The rearrangement uses TRBV6-1 and TRBJ2-7; the D is unclear. The J call is uncertain, as TRBJ2-1 better fits the DNA end. CDR3 size: 12 residues. From germline, CDR1 is MNHNS and CDR2 SASEGT. The CDR3 spells CASRNQVYEQFF. Written as DNA, the CDR3 is TGTGCCAGCAGAAATCAGGTTTACGAGCAGTTCTTC.

The genes are TRBV6-5 and TRBJ1-4; 10 bases agree with TRBD1. Germline lookup yields CDR1 MNHEY and CDR2 SVGAGI. V dropped 8 bases and J dropped 6; count of bases not matched to a gene: 3. There are 13 residues in the CDR3. The CDR3 region has the DNA TGTGCCAGCGGACAGGGGGGGGATGAAAAACTGTTTTTT. Translated, it gives CASGQGGDEKLFF.

The J gene is TRBJ1-1, the V gene TRBV19; 7 nucleotides agree with TRBD1. J gave up 3 bases and V 8 bases, and 12 bases lay outside the gene matches. Germline CDR1 LNHDA, CDR2 SQIVND (reference sequence). The CDR3 covers 15 residues. CDR3 sequence reads: CASLGTAAGDTEAFF. The CDR3 bases are TGTGCCAGTTTGGGGACAGCCGCTGGGGACACTGAAGCTTTCTTT.

The chain couples TRBV19 to TRBJ2-5, with 15 bases aligning to TRBD2. Germline V gives CDR1 LNHDA, CDR2 SQIVND (reference sequence). V dropped 3 bases and J dropped 1; count of bases not matched to a gene: 0. The CDR3 sequence is 16 residues long. The DNA for the CDR3 is TGTGCCAGTAGTATGGGACTAGCGGGGGGCCAAGAGACCCAGTACTTC. This gives the protein CASSMGLAGGQETQYF.

About this clone itself: Other DNA sequences in this specimen translate into the identical CDR3. V usage is TRBV14 and J usage is TRBJ2-5; 7 nucleotides align to TRBD1. Germline assignment: CDR1 SGHDN and CDR2 FVKESK. The J segment lost 5 bases and the V segment lost 3 bases, leaving 12 bases of the junction unmatched. This CDR3 has 16 amino acids. In nucleotides, the CDR3 is TGTGCCAGCAGCCAGGGCCGTGCAGGGGGTTCGGAGACCCAGTACTTC. Encoded protein: CASSQGRAGGSETQYF.

V is TRBV5-1 and J is TRBJ2-3; 8 positions match TRBD2. CDR3 length: 14 residues. The germline gives CDR1 SGHRS, CDR2 YFSETQ. The trim removed 7 bases at V and 2 bases at J, leaving 6 bases unmatched. The CDR3 loop reads CASFGGAYTDTQYF. CDR3 DNA: TGCGCCAGCTTCGGGGGGGCCTACACAGATACGCAGTATTTT. The entire variable domain, with the rest obtained from reference TRBV5-1 and TRBJ2-3, is as follows: KAGVTQTPRYLIKTRGQQVTLSCSPISGHRSVSWYQQTPGQGLQFLFEYFSETQRNKGNFPGRFSGRQFSNSRSEMNVSTLELGDSALYLCASFGGAYTDTQYFGPGTRLTVL.

The rearrangement uses TRBV7-6 and TRBJ2-2; D might be TRBD1 (5 bases). CDR3 size: 14 residues. V gave up 4 bases and J gave up 5 bases, with 11 bases separating them. Germline V gene data show CDR1 as SGHVS and CDR2 as FNYEAQ. The CDR3, as DNA: TGTGCCAGCAGCTCGCAGGGTAGTACCGGGGAGCTGTTTTTT. As protein: CASSSQGSTGELFF. Together with reference TRBV7-6 and TRBJ2-2, the CDR3 gives the full variable domain: GAGVSQSPRYKVTKRGQDVALRCDPISGHVSLYWYRQALGQGPEFLTYFNYEAQQDKSGLPNDRFSAERPEGSISTLTIQRTEQRDSAMYRCASSSQGSTGELFFGEGSRLTVL.

This sequence joins TRBV5-4 and TRBJ1-1, with 9 bases lining up with TRBD1. Germline V lookup: CDR1 SGHNT, CDR2 YYREEE (reference sequence). Germline trimming cut 4 bases from V and 4 bases from J; bases unmatched to any gene: 8. The length of the CDR3 is 15 residues. The CDR3 DNA reads TGTGCCAGCAGCAAGGGACAGGGAGGAATCACTGAAGCTTTCTTT. Translated, it gives CASSKGQGGITEAFF.

This chain links TRBV7-9 with TRBJ1-2; D is uncertain. This CDR3 has 16 amino acids. Germline V gene data show CDR1 as SEHNR and CDR2 as FQNEAQ (reference sequence). Trimming stripped 0 bases from V and 1 base from J, with 12 bases between. This chain's CDR3 is CASSLAYTANNYGYTF. CDR3 in DNA: TGTGCCAGCAGCTTAGCGTACACAGCAAATAACTATGGCTACACCTTC.

This rearrangement joins TRBV2 to TRBJ2-1, with 8 bases fitting TRBD1. The germline V gene has CDR1 SNHLY and CDR2 FYNNEI. V shed 7 bases and J 6 bases; nucleotides not matched to a gene: 5. This CDR3 region has 13 residues. DNA of the CDR3: TGTGCCAGCACCACCGGGACAGGCAATGAGCAGTTCTTC. This gives the protein CASTTGTGNEQFF.

This chain uses TRBV15 with TRBJ2-3; perhaps TRBD2 as D (5 bases). From germline, CDR1 is LNHNV and CDR2 YYDKDF (reference sequence). The length of the CDR3 is 13 residues. With 1 base removed from V and 6 bases from J, the gap between germline ends came to 8 bases. This chain's CDR3 is CATSRGGPDTQYF. The DNA of the CDR3 is TGTGCCACCAGCAGAGGCGGGCCCGATACGCAGTATTTT.

The genes are TRBV5-1 and TRBJ1-4; 9 nucleotides align to TRBD1. Trimming at V came to 4 bases and at J to 8 bases, leaving 6 bases not matched to a gene. CDR3 length equals 14 residues. From germline, CDR1 is SGHRS and CDR2 YFSETQ. CDR3 coding DNA: TGCGCCAGCAGCGCGGGACAGGGTCAAGAAAAACTGTTTTTT. Protein: CASSAGQGQEKLFF.

The chain couples TRBV10-2 to TRBJ2-7, with 8 bases lining up with TRBD1. The CDR3 totals 14 residues. V dropped 5 bases and J dropped 2; count of bases not matched to a gene: 5. CDR1 is WSHSY and CDR2 is SAAADI in the germline V gene. The CDR3 bases are TGCGCCAGCAGTACCGGGACAGGTCCCTACGAGCAGTACTTC. Its protein is CASSTGTGPYEQYF.

The chain links TRBV5-4 to TRBJ2-5, with 7 bases fitting TRBD2. V was clipped by 3 bases and J by 4 bases; unmatched bases: 9. The CDR3 runs to 15 residues. Germline-derived CDR1 and CDR2 are SGHNT and YYREEE (reference sequence). Written as DNA, the CDR3 is TGTGCCAGCAGCTCTGGACTAGGAGAAGGAGAGACCCAGTACTTC. Translation: CASSSGLGEGETQYF.

This sequence joins TRBV30 and TRBJ2-7; 14 bases line up with TRBD2. After removal of 2 bases from V and 4 bases from J, the junction contained 4 bases not matched to a gene. The CDR3 sequence is 15 residues long. CDR1 GTSNPN and CDR2 SVGIG come from the germline V gene (reference sequence). The CDR3 loop reads CAWSPGTSGGYEQYF. The CDR3 nucleotides are TGTGCCTGGAGTCCAGGGACTAGCGGGGGTTACGAGCAGTACTTC.

This rearrangement joins TRBV5-1 to TRBJ2-5, with 12 bases lining up with TRBD2. Near its end, the DNA agrees better with TRBJ2-7, so the J call may be wrong. There are 15 residues in the CDR3. CDR1 SGHRS and CDR2 YFSETQ come from the germline V gene. CDR3 amino acids: CASSEPGLAGYEQYF. The CDR3 region has the DNA TGCGCCAGCTCCGAACCGGGACTAGCGGGTTACGAGCAGTACTTC.

V is TRBV5-1 and J is TRBJ2-3; the D gene is possibly TRBD1 (6 bases). Germline CDR1 is SGHRS and CDR2 is YFSETQ. The CDR3 spans 14 residues. Deletions cut 6 bases from V and 1 base from J, with 12 bases between. CDR3 nucleotides: TGCGCCAGCATGCCCCCAGGGGGCACAGATACGCAGTATTTT. The encoded protein is CASMPPGGTDTQYF.

This chain links TRBV7-6 with TRBJ2-7, with 11 bases that match TRBD1. The CDR3 length is 13 residues. Looked up from germline, CDR1 is SGHVS and CDR2 is FNYEAQ. V shed 4 bases, J shed 6 bases, and the junction held 2 bases outside the gene matches. The chain's CDR3 is CASSSDRGLEQYF. For the CDR3, the DNA is TGTGCCAGCAGCTCGGACAGGGGGCTCGAGCAGTACTTC. Full variable domain (outside the CDR3, taken from reference TRBV7-6 and TRBJ2-7): GAGVSQSPRYKVTKRGQDVALRCDPISGHVSLYWYRQALGQGPEFLTYFNYEAQQDKSGLPNDRFSAERPEGSISTLTIQRTEQRDSAMYRCASSSDRGLEQYFGPGTRLTVT.

The rearrangement joins TRBV7-6 to TRBJ1-1, with D perhaps matching TRBD1 (6 bases). Germline CDR1 reads SGHVS; CDR2 reads FNYEAQ. Deletions cut 5 bases from V and 2 bases from J, with 18 bases between. The CDR3 is 16 amino acids. The DNA of the CDR3 is TGTGCCAGCAGCCTAAGGACGGCAGGGGCCAACACTGAAGCTTTCTTT. Protein product: CASSLRTAGANTEAFF. The full variable domain, rest sourced from reference TRBV7-6 and TRBJ1-1, is GAGVSQSPRYKVTKRGQDVALRCDPISGHVSLYWYRQALGQGPEFLTYFNYEAQQDKSGLPNDRFSAERPEGSISTLTIQRTEQRDSAMYRCASSLRTAGANTEAFFGQGTRLTVV.